A selection of T cell receptor beta chains follows, all from one sample in a study of blood T cell repertoires in COVID-19. Generated by immunoSEQ multiplex PCR, the TCRdb table keeps only in-frame clones and is missing some. This table has 200,000 to 250,000 clones, about 80% appearing once. Sequenced sample: peripheral blood. The receptors shown here come from a woman aged 45-65 years with acute or convalescent COVID-19. CDR3s include the opening cysteine and the closing phenylalanine or tryptophan. The D gene is left open where the match is weak. Clone size is not always given. Where it is, it says once, few, many or a class for expanded clones.

12	few	TRBJ2-1	-	TRBV10-2	TGCGCCACATCAATGGGGGCAAATGAGCAGTTCTTC	CATSMGANEQFF
14	-	TRBJ1-1	-	TRBV5-4	TGTGCCAGCAGCCCGCGGGTAGAAGGGACTGAAGCTTTCTTT	CASSPRVEGTEAFF
16	-	TRBJ2-3	TRBD1	TRBV5-3	TGTGCCAGAAGCCTCCGTCCGGGACAGGAATCGAATACGCAGTATTTT	CARSLRPGQESNTQYF
15	-	TRBJ1-2	TRBD1	TRBV5-6	TGTGCCAGCAGCCGGGAGGGGACAGGGATGAGAGGCTACACCTTC	CASSREGTGMRGYTF
14	few	TRBJ1-1	-	TRBV10-2	TGCGCCAGCAGTGATACGGGGGGGGACACTGAAGCTTTCTTT	CASSDTGGDTEAFF
14	-	TRBJ2-5	-	TRBV5-4	TGTGCCAGCAGCTTGGGCAGCGCCCAAGAGACCCAGTACTTC	CASSLGSAQETQYF
12	-	TRBJ1-4	-	TRBV18	TGTGCCAGCTCCGTCGGGGGTGAAAAACTGTTTTTT	CASSVGGEKLFF
15	-	TRBJ2-6	TRBD1	TRBV13	TGTGCCAGCAGCCCAACAGGGGCTGGGGCCAACGTCCTGACTTTC	CASSPTGAGANVLTF
15	once	TRBJ2-3	TRBD1	TRBV7-8	TGTGCCAGCAGCCCGATTGACAGGGGGCGAGATACGCAGTATTTT	CASSPIDRGRDTQYF
16	-	TRBJ2-1	TRBD2	TRBV27	TGTGCCAGCAGTCCCCCTACTAGCGGGAGTACTTATGAGCAGTTCTTC	CASSPPTSGSTYEQFF
13	-	TRBJ1-6	-	TRBV12-3/TRBV12-4	TGTGCCAGCAGTTTGGGAGACAGGCCCCCCCTCCACTTT	CASSLGDRPPLHF
16	-	TRBJ1-2	-	TRBV19	TGTGCCAGTAGTACCTTCGACAGGATTCCCATCTATGGCTACACCTTC	CASSTFDRIPIYGYTF
16	-	TRBJ1-2	-	TRBV5-4	TGTGCCAGCAGCTTTCTGTTTAGGAGTACAGCGGATGGCTACACCTTC	CASSFLFRSTADGYTF
15	-	TRBJ2-1	-	TRBV5-6	TGTGCCAGCAGCTTGGGAGGGGGCTCCTACAATGAGCAGTTCTTC	CASSLGGGSYNEQFF
13	few	TRBJ2-5	TRBD1	TRBV10-3	TGTGCCATCAGTGGGGACAGGCAAGAGACCCAGTACTTC	CAISGDRQETQYF
16	-	TRBJ2-3	TRBD2	TRBV5-1	TGCGCCAGCAGCTTATTTGGAGCGGGAGGGGCAGATACGCAGTATTTT	CASSLFGAGGADTQYF
13	few	TRBJ1-1	-	TRBV10-1	TGCGCCAGCAGGATAAACTTGAACACTGAAGCTTTCTTT	CASRINLNTEAFF
14	few	TRBJ2-1	TRBD1	TRBV4-1	TGCGCCAGCAGCCAAGACGGACAGGGCAATGAGCAGTTCTTC	CASSQDGQGNEQFF
15	-	TRBJ1-3	-	TRBV9	TGTGCCAGCAGCGTGCAGGGGAATTCTGGAAACACCATATATTTT	CASSVQGNSGNTIYF
14	few	TRBJ2-7	-	TRBV4-1	TGCGCCAGCAGCCAAGGCCCAGGGCTCTACGAGCAGTACTTC	CASSQGPGLYEQYF
15	-	TRBJ1-1	TRBD1	TRBV7-2	TGTGCCAGCAGCCCCACGACAGGGACGGTCACTGAAGCTTTCTTT	CASSPTTGTVTEAFF
14	-	TRBJ1-2	TRBD1	TRBV5-8	TGTGCCAATAGCCTTGGACAGGCAAACTATGGCTACACCTTC	CANSLGQANYGYTF
14	-	TRBJ2-7	TRBD2	TRBV5-4	TGTGCCAGCAGGGAGGCGGGAGAAGGTCGCGAGCAGTACTTC	CASREAGEGREQYF
15	few	TRBJ1-6	TRBD1	TRBV19	TGTGCCAGTAGTCCGCGGACAGGGGGCAATTCACCCCTCCACTTT	CASSPRTGGNSPLHF
17	once	TRBJ1-2	-	TRBV15	TGTGCCACCAGCAGAGATCTAGGCGTCAGGGTTATGAAGGGCTACACCTTC	CATSRDLGVRVMKGYTF
14	-	TRBJ2-4	TRBD1	TRBV5-6	TGTGCCAGCAGCAGGACAGGGGAGGGAAACATTCAGTACTTC	CASSRTGEGNIQYF
15	-	TRBJ2-1	TRBD1	TRBV7-2	TGTGCCAGCAGCGGGACAGGGACAGTTTACAATGAGCAGTTCTTC	CASSGTGTVYNEQFF
14	-	TRBJ1-2	-	TRBV2	TGTGCCAGCAGTGGGGTAGACACGAACTATGGCTACACCTTC	CASSGVDTNYGYTF
16	-	TRBJ2-3	TRBD2	TRBV6-5	TGTGCCAGCAGTTACTCGGGACTAGCGGGGGGAGATACGCAGTATTTT	CASSYSGLAGGDTQYF
15	-	TRBJ2-1	TRBD2	TRBV5-1	TGCGCCAGCAGCTCGAGCGGGGGCTCCTACAATGAGCAGTTCTTC	CASSSSGGSYNEQFF
16	few	TRBJ2-3	TRBD1	TRBV5-5	TGTGCCAGCAGCTTGGCCGCGACAGGGGGGACAGATACGCAGTATTTT	CASSLAATGGTDTQYF
16	-	TRBJ2-3	-	TRBV6-5	TGTGCCAGCAGTTATTCCGGGGACATCTCCACAGATACGCAGTATTTT	CASSYSGDISTDTQYF
17	-	TRBJ1-3	TRBD1	TRBV25-1	TGTGCCAGCAGTCACTACTCGGGACAGGGGTCTGGAAACACCATATATTTT	CASSHYSGQGSGNTIYF
15	-	TRBJ1-2	-	TRBV11-3	TGTGCCAGCAGCCCAAGGGACGGGGAGGGGCATGGCTACACCTTC	CASSPRDGEGHGYTF
13	-	TRBJ1-6	-	TRBV30	TGTGCCGGCCATGGACTATCGAATTCACCCCTCCACTTT	CAGHGLSNSPLHF
13	few	TRBJ2-2	-	TRBV14	TGTGCCAGCAGCCCCAGGAACACCGGGGAGCTGTTTTTT	CASSPRNTGELFF
15	-	TRBJ1-1	TRBD1	TRBV5-1	TGCGCCAGCAGCTTTGGAACAGGGGCGAACACTGAAGCTTTCTTT	CASSFGTGANTEAFF
15	-	TRBJ2-7	-	TRBV15	TGTGCCACCAGCAGAGATCCTAGGGGGACCTACGAGCAGTACTTC	CATSRDPRGTYEQYF
15	-	TRBJ1-4	TRBD1	TRBV19	TGTGCCAGTAGTACCGGACAGGGGTGGGATGAAAAACTGTTTTTT	CASSTGQGWDEKLFF
15	-	TRBJ1-2	-	TRBV4-1	TGCGCCAGCAGCCCCCCCGGGGGATCTAACTATGGCTACACCTTC	CASSPPGGSNYGYTF
15	-	TRBJ1-1	TRBD1	TRBV14	TGTGCCAGCAGCCAACTGGACAGGGCGGACACTGAAGCTTTCTTT	CASSQLDRADTEAFF
15	-	TRBJ2-3	TRBD2	TRBV27	TGTGCCAGCAACCTACTAGCGGGGATCACAGATACGCAGTATTTT	CASNLLAGITDTQYF
13	-	TRBJ1-1	-	TRBV29-1	TGCAGCGTTCGAGGGAAGTCGAACACTGAAGCTTTCTTT	CSVRGKSNTEAFF
15	-	TRBJ1-2	-	TRBV18	TGTGCCAGCTCACCGGACTCGGGGGGTGGCTATGGCTACACCTTC	CASSPDSGGGYGYTF
13	-	TRBJ2-3	-	TRBV30	TGTGCCTGGACACACCCTAGCACAGATACGCAGTATTTT	CAWTHPSTDTQYF
13	-	TRBJ1-3	-	TRBV29-1	TGCAGCGTCGAAGCGACAGTAGGAAACACCATATATTTT	CSVEATVGNTIYF
13	-	TRBJ2-1	-	TRBV7-9	TGTGCCAGCAGCTTCGACAGCAGAAGGGAGCAGTTCTTC	CASSFDSRREQFF
15	-	TRBJ2-7	TRBD2	TRBV10-3	TGTGCCACCATGGGGGGGGACCCCCCCACATACGAGCAGTACTTC	CATMGGDPPTYEQYF
16	-	TRBJ2-2	TRBD2	TRBV5-1	TGCGCCAGCAGCTTTTGGCTAGCGGAAAACACCGGGGAGCTGTTTTTT	CASSFWLAENTGELFF
12	-	TRBJ1-2	-	TRBV2	TGTGCCAGCAGTGAACTCCGCTATGGCTACACCTTC	CASSELRYGYTF
14	-	TRBJ2-5	TRBD2	TRBV15	TGTGCCACCAGCAGAGAAGCGGGGTACGAGACCCAGTACTTC	CATSREAGYETQYF
13	few	TRBJ1-1	-	TRBV11-3	TGTGCCAGCAGCTTCCAGCGTAACACTGAAGCTTTCTTT	CASSFQRNTEAFF
16	-	TRBJ2-1	-	TRBV30	TGTGCCTGGGTTCCTAGGACGGGGGTCTCCTACAATGAGCAGTTCTTC	CAWVPRTGVSYNEQFF
13	few	TRBJ1-2	-	TRBV7-2	TGTGCCAGCAGCTTAGCTTGGAGGCATGGCTACACCTTC	CASSLAWRHGYTF
13	-	TRBJ1-2	-	TRBV28	TGTGCCAGCAGAACCACAGGGAACTATGGCTACACCTTC	CASRTTGNYGYTF
14	-	TRBJ2-3	TRBD2	TRBV19	TGTGCCAGTAGTGGCGGACTAGCTTTCGATACGCAGTATTTT	CASSGGLAFDTQYF
14	-	TRBJ2-7	-	TRBV19	TGTGCCAGTTCAAGGAGGGGGCAGTTATACGAGCAGTACTTC	CASSRRGQLYEQYF
14	-	TRBJ2-7	TRBD2	TRBV18	TGTGCCAGCTCACCGAGCGGGACCACCTACGAGCAGTACTTC	CASSPSGTTYEQYF
15	-	TRBJ2-1	-	TRBV7-2	TGTGCCAGCAGCTTAGACTTGCGGGACAGCAATGAGCAGTTCTTC	CASSLDLRDSNEQFF
14	-	TRBJ2-7	TRBD1	TRBV6-1	TGTGCCAGCAGTGAGGCAGGGGGCAGGTACGAGCAGTACTTC	CASSEAGGRYEQYF